Below, 2 T cell receptor beta chains from the same sample are listed, as sequenced in a study of T cells after yellow fever vaccination (dated by TCRdb to about 2019). The sample's treatment or condition label, in plain terms: live attenuated yellow fever vaccine strain. The library was built by means of 5' RACE. Sequenced using an Illumina NovaSeq 6000. The public reads were reprocessed in TCRdb via fastp at Q25 and MiXCR, keeping in-frame beta chains. Identical CDR3 proteins give one entry, which carries the most common genes and DNA. The sample profile shows fewer than 350,000 distinct CDR3 sequences; roughly 3.5% of them were found once. About 25% of the sample goes to the ten largest clones. Sample: PBMCs, taken on the day of the yellow fever booster vaccination. Source of these receptors: a man aged 18 to 29 who received the YFV17D yellow fever vaccine.

This clonotype was detected a few times. The rearrangement joins TRBV6-5 to TRBJ1-2, with D unresolved. The CDR3 totals 16 residues. Germline V gives CDR1 MNHEY, CDR2 SVGAGI. V lost 4 bases and J 5 bases, leaving 20 bases between the germline ends. The CDR3 reads CASSFLFDINPYGYTF. As DNA, the CDR3 is TGTGCCAGCAGTTTTCTTTTTGACATTAACCCTTATGGCTACACCTTC.

The chain employs TRBV7-9 and TRBJ2-2; no definite D call. There are 15 residues in the CDR3. CDR1 and CDR2 (germline): SEHNR, FQNEAQ (reference sequence). Trimming took 3 bases from V and 0 from J, leaving 8 bases between them. The CDR3 protein is CASSFYPSNTGELFF. CDR3 nucleotides: TGTGCCAGCAGCTTTTACCCCTCGAACACCGGGGAGCTGTTTTTT.